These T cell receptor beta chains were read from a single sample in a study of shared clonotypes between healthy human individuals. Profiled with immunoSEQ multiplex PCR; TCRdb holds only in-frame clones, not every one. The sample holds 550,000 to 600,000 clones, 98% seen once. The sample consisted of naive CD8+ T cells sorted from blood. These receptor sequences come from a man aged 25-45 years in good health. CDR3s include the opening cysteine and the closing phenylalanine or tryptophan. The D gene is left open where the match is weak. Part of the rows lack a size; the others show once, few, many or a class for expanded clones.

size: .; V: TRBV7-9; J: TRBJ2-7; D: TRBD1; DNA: TGTGCCAGCAGCCGGCGGGACAGGGCGGATGAGCAGTACTTC; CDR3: CASSRRDRADEQYF
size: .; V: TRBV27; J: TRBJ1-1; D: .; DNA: TGTGCCAGCAGGCATATGAACACTGAAGCTTTCTTT; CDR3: CASRHMNTEAFF
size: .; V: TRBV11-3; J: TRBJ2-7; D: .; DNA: TGTGCCAGCAGCCCGGGGTGGTCCTACGAGCAGTACTTC; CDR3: CASSPGWSYEQYF
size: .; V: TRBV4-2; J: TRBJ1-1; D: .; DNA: TGTGCCAGCAGCCAAGATCTTAGCCAGGGTACTGAAGCTTTCTTT; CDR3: CASSQDLSQGTEAFF
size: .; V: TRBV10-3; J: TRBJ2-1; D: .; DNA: TGTGCCATCAGTGACCTAGTGGGCTGGATCAATGAGCAGTTCTTC; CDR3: CAISDLVGWINEQFF
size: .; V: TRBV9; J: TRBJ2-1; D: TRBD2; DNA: TGTGCCAGCAGCGTGGGACTAGCGGTTAACAATGAGCAGTTCTTC; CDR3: CASSVGLAVNNEQFF
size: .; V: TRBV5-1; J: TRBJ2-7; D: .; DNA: TGCGCCAGCAGTCCCCAGCCAGGGAGCCCCTACTACGAGCAGTACTTC; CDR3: CASSPQPGSPYYEQYF
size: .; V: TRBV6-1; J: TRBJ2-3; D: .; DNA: TGTGCCAGCAGTGAAGTTCGGGGGGCTTTGGGCACAGATACGCAGTATTTT; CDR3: CASSEVRGALGTDTQYF
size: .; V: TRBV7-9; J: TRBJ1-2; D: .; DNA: TGTGCCAGCAGCCCCCCCGGACGAGGTTACACCTTC; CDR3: CASSPPGRGYTF
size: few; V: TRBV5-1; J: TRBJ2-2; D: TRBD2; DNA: TGCGCCAGCAGCTGGACTAGCGGAGGCACCGGGGAGCTGTTTTTT; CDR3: CASSWTSGGTGELFF
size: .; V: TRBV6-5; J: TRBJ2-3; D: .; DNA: TGTGCCAGCAGCACCGACAGGCCCACAGATACGCAGTATTTT; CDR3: CASSTDRPTDTQYF
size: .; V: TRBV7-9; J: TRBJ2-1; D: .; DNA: TGTGCCAGCAGCCAAACCCACAATGAGCAGTTCTTC; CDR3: CASSQTHNEQFF
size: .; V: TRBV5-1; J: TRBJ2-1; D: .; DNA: TGCGCCAGCAGCTTGGGCTCACTAGCAGGGATCGGCAATGAGCAGTTCTTC; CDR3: CASSLGSLAGIGNEQFF
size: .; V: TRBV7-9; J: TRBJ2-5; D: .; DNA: TGTGCCAGCAGCTCCAGGATTATCGGGACGGCCCCTATAGAGACCCAGTACTTC; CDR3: CASSSRIIGTAPIETQYF
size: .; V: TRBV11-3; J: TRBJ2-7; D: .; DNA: TGTGCCAGCAGCCGGGACTTCTCCTACGAGCAGTACTTC; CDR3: CASSRDFSYEQYF